The 17 T cell receptor beta chains reported below all come from one sample, sequenced in a study of blood T cell repertoires in COVID-19. Sequencing was performed with immunoSEQ multiplex PCR; in TCRdb, only in-frame clones are kept and a portion is missing. The sample lists about 120,000 clones; 80% to 90% were seen once. The sample taken for sequencing was peripheral blood. These receptors came from a human donor in a cohort sampled during active COVID-19.

The chain carries TRBV9 and TRBJ2-7, with 11 bases fitting TRBD2. The CDR3 spans 17 residues. Germline CDR1 SGDLS, CDR2 YYNGEE. Trimming at V came to 0 bases and at J to 3 bases, leaving 8 bases not matched to a gene. In DNA, the CDR3 is TGTGCCAGCAGCGTAGGTGGTAGCGGGGGGGCCCGCTACGAGCAGTACTTC. This codes for CASSVGGSGGARYEQYF.

A word on this clone: The sample contains more than one DNA sequence encoding this CDR3. This sequence joins TRBV30 and TRBJ1-5; D is perhaps TRBD1 (5 bases). This CDR3 spans 12 amino acids. Trimming left V 5 bases short and J 5 bases short, with 10 bases between. The germline CDR1 and CDR2 sequences are GTSNPN and SVGIG (reference sequence). In DNA form, the CDR3 reads TGTGCCTGGGGGCAGGGCGATCAGCCCCAGCATTTT. Protein product: CAWGQGDQPQHF.

There are a few counts of this clone. The J gene is TRBJ1-1, the V gene TRBV7-2, with 10 bases identical to TRBD1. Germline CDR1 reads SGHTA; CDR2 reads FQGNSA. Unmatched junction bases numbered 9, after V lost 1 base and J lost 4 bases. The CDR3 runs to 17 residues. This CDR3 reads CASSLGGQGIGGTEAFF. The CDR3 bases are TGTGCCAGCAGCTTAGGGGGACAGGGGATTGGTGGCACTGAAGCTTTCTTT.

V usage is TRBV2 and J usage is TRBJ2-7; the match to TRBD1 covers 7 bases. The CDR3 spans 15 residues. V was clipped by 0 bases and J by 2 bases; unmatched bases: 4. Germline V CDR1 and CDR2: SNHLY, FYNNEI. The CDR3 loop reads CASSEATGQTYEQYF. The CDR3 coding sequence is TGTGCCAGCAGTGAAGCAACGGGACAGACCTACGAGCAGTACTTC.

The chain links TRBV6-6 to TRBJ2-5; the match to TRBD1 covers 7 bases. The germline V gene has CDR1 MNHNY and CDR2 SVGAGI (reference sequence). The V gene end was trimmed by 4 bases and the J gene end by 5 bases; junction bases not matched to a gene: 7. The CDR3 runs to 14 residues. Here the CDR3 reads CASSLQGSQETQYF. The CDR3 bases are TGTGCCAGCAGTTTACAGGGGTCACAGGAGACCCAGTACTTC.

Only one count was recorded for this clone. The V gene is TRBV5-4, the J gene TRBJ2-2, with a tentative D call TRBD1 (5 bases). Between the trimmed V and J ends, which lost 0 bases and 4 bases, there was a span of 7 bases. CDR1 is SGHNT, CDR2 YYREEE, per germline (reference sequence). This CDR3 comprises 14 residues. In nucleotides, the CDR3 is TGTGCCAGCAGCTTGGAGGGGCCCACCGGGGAGCTGTTTTTT. Its translation is CASSLEGPTGELFF.

The chain has TRBV7-2 and TRBJ2-5; TRBD2 aligns across 11 bases. The CDR3 has 14 residues. V was clipped by 6 bases and J by 4 bases; unmatched bases: 4. Germline V gives CDR1 SGHTA, CDR2 FQGNSA. The CDR3 is CASSSSGRRETQYF. The CDR3 region has the DNA TGTGCCAGCAGTTCTAGCGGGAGGCGAGAGACCCAGTACTTC.

This clone was seen only once. The V call is TRBV29-1, the J call TRBJ1-2; 9 bases map to TRBD1. Germline lookup yields CDR1 SQVTM and CDR2 ANQGSEA. The V gene end was trimmed by 6 bases and the J gene end by 5 bases; junction bases not matched to a gene: 7. The CDR3 loop spans 13 amino acids. CDR3 sequence (DNA): TGCAGCGTGACGGGACAGGGAGGATATGGCTACACCTTC. This encodes CSVTGQGGYGYTF.

The chain uses TRBV5-5 and TRBJ2-7; possibly TRBD2 for D (5 bases). Germline lookup yields CDR1 SGHKS and CDR2 YYEKEE (reference sequence). V gave up 4 bases and J gave up 2 bases, with 13 bases separating them. CDR3 length equals 14 residues. CDR3 nucleotide sequence: TGTGCCAGCAGCCTCAGCGGAACCGCCTACGAGCAGTACTTC. Amino acid sequence: CASSLSGTAYEQYF.

The V and J genes are TRBV3-1 (or the pseudogene TRBV3-2) and TRBJ1-1; 7 bases line up with TRBD1. The CDR3 runs to 16 residues. Germline V gives CDR1 LGHDT, CDR2 YNNKEL (reference sequence). Germline trimming cut 7 bases from V and 1 base from J; bases unmatched to any gene: 12. The CDR3: CASTQGLGTANTEAFF. CDR3 sequence (DNA): TGTGCCAGCACTCAAGGGTTGGGGACAGCGAACACTGAAGCTTTCTTT.

The gene calls are TRBV5-4 and TRBJ2-1; TRBD2 aligns across 10 bases. The trim removed 1 base at V and 7 bases at J, leaving 8 bases unmatched. From germline, CDR1 is SGHNT and CDR2 YYREEE (reference sequence). This CDR3 has 16 amino acids. CDR3 bases: TGTGCCAGCAGCTTGCTAGCGGGGGACCCTAGGAATGAGCAGTTCTTC. This gives the protein CASSLLAGDPRNEQFF.

This clone was counted only a few times. This rearrangement joins TRBV7-9 to TRBJ2-5, with TRBD1 matching over 10 bases. The junction had 7 bases not matched to a gene; V was cut back by 4 bases and J by 5 bases. Germline V gives CDR1 SEHNR, CDR2 FQNEAQ (reference sequence). This CDR3 region has 15 residues. The CDR3 nucleotides are TGTGCCAGCAGCTCCCGGGACAGGGGATGGGAGACCCAGTACTTC. It is translated as CASSSRDRGWETQYF.

The table lists this clone with a few counts. This rearrangement joins TRBV2 to TRBJ2-2, with TRBD2 matching 9 bases. V was clipped by 6 bases and J by 2 bases; unmatched bases: 10. The CDR3 runs to 17 residues. Germline V gene data show CDR1 as SNHLY and CDR2 as FYNNEI. The CDR3 sequence: CASSGTRLAVNTGELFF. For the CDR3, the DNA is TGTGCCAGCAGCGGCACCCGACTAGCGGTTAACACCGGGGAGCTGTTTTTT.

The chain is built from TRBV14 and TRBJ1-1; 7 bases align to TRBD1. The junction had 7 bases not matched to a gene; V was cut back by 5 bases and J by 1 base. The CDR3 totals 15 residues. CDR1 is SGHDN, CDR2 FVKESK, per germline. CDR3 sequence reads: CASSTRQGRNTEAFF. CDR3 DNA sequence: TGTGCCAGCAGCACACGACAGGGACGGAACACTGAAGCTTTCTTT.

This clone appeared many times. V and J are TRBV5-1 and TRBJ1-2; D uncertain. The CDR3 contains 16 residues. Germline CDR1 SGHRS, CDR2 YFSETQ. The V and J ends lost 4 bases and 1 base respectively, with 17 bases between them. Here the CDR3 DNA reads TGCGCCAGCAGCCCCGGGTGGGGAGTCGTTAACTATGGCTACACCTTC. Its translation: CASSPGWGVVNYGYTF.

The chain is built from TRBV4-3 and TRBJ2-3, with D perhaps TRBD1 (6 bases). Trimming took off 1 base at V and 2 bases at J, with 13 bases between the two ends. The CDR3 runs 16 residues. Germline V gene lookup returns CDR1 LGHNA and CDR2 YSLEER. CDR3 DNA: TGCGCCAGCAGCCAAGTTCTGGGGACAACCACAGATACGCAGTATTTT. Protein product: CASSQVLGTTTDTQYF.

J is TRBJ2-5 and V is TRBV19; D may be TRBD1 (5 bases). V lost 2 bases and J 2 bases, leaving 9 bases between the germline ends. CDR1 and CDR2 (germline): LNHDA, SQIVND (reference sequence). The CDR3 covers 14 residues. The CDR3 reads CASSIRNRQETQYF. As DNA, the CDR3 is TGTGCCAGTAGTATAAGGAACAGGCAAGAGACCCAGTACTTC.